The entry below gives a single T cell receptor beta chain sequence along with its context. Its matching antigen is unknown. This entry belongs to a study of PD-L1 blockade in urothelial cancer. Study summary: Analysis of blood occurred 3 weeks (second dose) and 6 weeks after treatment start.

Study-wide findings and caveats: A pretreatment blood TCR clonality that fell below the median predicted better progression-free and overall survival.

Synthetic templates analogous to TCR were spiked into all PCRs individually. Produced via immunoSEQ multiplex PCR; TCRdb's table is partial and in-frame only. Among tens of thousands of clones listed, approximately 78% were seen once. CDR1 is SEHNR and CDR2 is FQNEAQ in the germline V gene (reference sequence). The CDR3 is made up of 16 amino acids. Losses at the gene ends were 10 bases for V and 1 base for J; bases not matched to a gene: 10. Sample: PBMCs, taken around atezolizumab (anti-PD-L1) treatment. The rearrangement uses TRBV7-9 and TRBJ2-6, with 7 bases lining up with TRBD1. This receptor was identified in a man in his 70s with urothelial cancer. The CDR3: CATPADRDSGANVLTF. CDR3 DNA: TGTGCCACCCCGGCCGACAGGGATTCTGGGGCCAACGTCCTGACTTTC.